These 20 T cell receptor beta chains were sequenced from one sample in a study of monozygotic twins with inflammatory bowel disease. TCRdb re-called the 5' RACE reads; one entry per CDR3 protein, DNA not given. Recorded for this sample: 310,000 or so distinct CDR3 sequences. Sample: blood. All receptors come from a human donor with ulcerative colitis or Crohn's disease, or a healthy co-twin of an affected twin (not recorded which).

CDR3 sequence: CASRDILSGTGELFF. The V call is TRBV12-3 or TRBV12-4, the J call TRBJ2-2; TCRdb lists TRBD2, though no DNA is available to test this call. CDR3 length: 15 amino acids.

The V gene is TRBV12-3 or TRBV12-4, the J gene TRBJ1-5; the TCRdb D gene call, TRBD1, has no DNA to confirm it. CDR3 length: 18 residues. CDR3 protein: CASSQERPLQPINQPQHF.

The gene calls are TRBV7-7 and TRBJ2-5. The CDR3 contains 14 residues. The germline V gene encodes CDR1 SSHAT and CDR2 FNYEAQ (reference sequence). The CDR3 reads CASSSITSKETQYF.

V is TRBV20-1 and J is TRBJ1-6. Germline V lookup: CDR1 DFQATT, CDR2 SNEGSKA (reference sequence). This CDR3 contains 15 residues. CDR3 in amino acids: CSALTDSSCNSPLHF.

This sequence joins TRBV28 and TRBJ2-3; TCRdb gives TRBD1 as the D gene, but with no DNA this cannot be confirmed. Germline lookup yields CDR1 MDHEN and CDR2 SYDVKM. The CDR3 is made up of 15 amino acids. Here the CDR3 reads CASRPAGPSTDTQYF.

The chain joins TRBV25-1 to TRBJ1-1. The CDR3 covers 14 residues. Germline lookup yields CDR1 MGHDK and CDR2 SYGVNS. The CDR3 loop is CASLPAGTRKRAFF.

The chain is built from TRBV28 and TRBJ1-6. CDR3 length: 15 residues. The germline V gene has CDR1 MDHEN and CDR2 SYDVKM. CDR3 residues: CASTQGGVSGSPLHF.

V and J are TRBV20-1 and TRBJ1-1; TCRdb reports TRBD1, a call that lacks DNA to check it against. CDR3 length: 15 residues. CDR1 is DFQATT and CDR2 is SNEGSKA in the germline V gene (reference sequence). CDR3 sequence reads: CSASLRGRGNTEAFF.

This sequence joins TRBV7-9 and TRBJ2-7; the TCRdb call, TRBD2, lacks DNA for checking. There are 15 residues in the CDR3. Germline V gene lookup returns CDR1 SEHNR and CDR2 FQNEAQ (reference sequence). The CDR3: CASSGPGLQAYEQYF.

The gene calls are TRBV7-9 and TRBJ1-6. The CDR3 length is 15 residues. Germline loops: CDR1 SEHNR, CDR2 FQNEAQ (reference sequence). The CDR3 sequence: CASSLGRSENSPLHF.

This sequence joins TRBV30 and TRBJ2-3; TCRdb reports TRBD1, a call that lacks DNA to check it against. This CDR3 is built from 14 residues. In germline, CDR1 is GTSNPN, CDR2 SVGIG (reference sequence). CDR3 sequence: CAWSKGGRTDTQYF.

V usage is TRBV10-3 and J usage is TRBJ1-1; as DNA is missing, the TRBD1 call by TCRdb cannot be tested. CDR3 length: 14 amino acids. CDR1 is ENHRY and CDR2 is SYGVKD in the germline V gene. The CDR3 reads CAIRETGPNTEAFF.

The V and J genes are TRBV7-8 and TRBJ2-3; TCRdb names TRBD2, which stays unverified in the absence of DNA. The germline CDR1 and CDR2 sequences are SGHVS and FQNEAQ. This CDR3 spans 15 amino acids. The CDR3: CASGPGGYSTDTQYF.

The chain carries TRBV20-1 and TRBJ2-2; checking the TCRdb D call of TRBD1 is not possible without DNA. The CDR3 covers 13 residues. The V gene's germline CDR1 is DFQATT and CDR2 SNEGSKA (reference sequence). CDR3 sequence reads: CSARTTGTGELFF.

CDR3 protein: CASSHYGQGGEKLFF. This chain uses TRBV16 with TRBJ1-4; absent DNA, TCRdb's TRBD1 call cannot be checked. Per the germline V gene, CDR1 is KGHSY and CDR2 is FQNENV. The CDR3 extends over 15 amino acids.

The V call is TRBV20-1, the J call TRBJ1-6. The V gene's germline CDR1 is DFQATT and CDR2 SNEGSKA (reference sequence). The CDR3 sequence is 14 residues long. The CDR3: CSARRQVNNSPLHF.

The chain is built from TRBV20-1 and TRBJ2-7; TCRdb proposes TRBD2, but this gene call is untestable without DNA. Germline CDR1 DFQATT, CDR2 SNEGSKA (reference sequence). The CDR3 extends over 17 amino acids. CDR3 residues: CSARDHMGRKEPYEQYF.

The rearrangement links TRBV20-1 to TRBJ2-1. The CDR3 totals 12 residues. Germline loops: CDR1 DFQATT, CDR2 SNEGSKA (reference sequence). The CDR3 protein is CSARGTYDEQFF.

This chain uses TRBV5-1 with TRBJ1-1; lacking DNA, the TRBD1 call made by TCRdb goes unchecked. The CDR3 has 18 amino acids. From germline, CDR1 is SGHRS and CDR2 YFSETQ. The CDR3 protein is CASSLTTRARGANTEAFF. The variable domain in full, with the rest retrieved from reference TRBV5-1 and TRBJ1-1, is KAGVTQTPRYLIKTRGQQVTLSCSPISGHRSVSWYQQTPGQGLQFLFEYFSETQRNKGNFPGRFSGRQFSNSRSEMNVSTLELGDSALYLCASSLTTRARGANTEAFFGQGTRLTVV.

The rearrangement links TRBV18 to TRBJ2-1; the D call of TRBD1 rests on TCRdb alone, since no DNA is present to check it. This CDR3 contains 16 residues. Germline V gene data show CDR1 as KGHSH and CDR2 as LQKENI. This chain's CDR3 is CASAPLGTGGLNEQFF. Using reference TRBV18 and TRBJ2-1 for the parts outside the CDR3, the full variable domain is NAGVMQNPRHLVRRRGQEARLRCSPMKGHSHVYWYRQLPEEGLKFMVYLQKENIIDESGMPKERFSAEFPKEGPSILRIQQVVRGDSAAYFCASAPLGTGGLNEQFFGPGTRLTVL.